Following are 5 T cell receptor beta chains from one sample sequenced in a study of shared clonotypes between healthy human individuals. Profiled with immunoSEQ multiplex PCR; TCRdb holds only in-frame clones, not every one. The data contain over a million clones, roughly 96% of them singletons. Sequenced: naive CD4+ T cells sorted from blood. Stated subset: CD45RA+ positively selected. The source of these receptors is a man aged 25 to 45 in good health.

The chain carries TRBV5-1 and TRBJ2-7, with TRBD2 matching 8 bases. This CDR3 contains 18 residues. With 3 bases clipped from V and 0 bases from J, the junction kept 14 bases outside the gene matches. Germline assignment: CDR1 SGHRS and CDR2 YFSETQ. CDR3 region: CASSSYAAERGSSYEQYF. DNA for the CDR3: TGCGCCAGCAGCTCCTATGCGGCTGAGCGGGGGAGCTCCTACGAGCAGTACTTC.

This clone has just one count. The rearrangement uses TRBV10-1 and TRBJ2-2; 8 bases line up with TRBD2. Germline V CDR1 and CDR2: WNHNN, SYGVQD (reference sequence). CDR3 length: 14 residues. The V segment lost 6 bases and the J segment 3 bases; nucleotides outside the gene matches: 3. The CDR3 region has the DNA TGCGCCAGCAGACTAGCGGCTGACACCGGGGAGCTGTTTTTT. It specifies CASRLAADTGELFF.

The chain links TRBV11-2 to TRBJ2-7; TRBD1 aligns across 11 bases. With 3 bases clipped from V and 5 bases from J, the junction kept 3 bases outside the gene matches. Germline V lookup: CDR1 SGHAT, CDR2 FQNNGV. CDR3 size: 14 residues. Here the CDR3 DNA reads TGTGCCAGCAGCTTCCGGGGACAGGGGGACGAGCAGTACTTC. Its protein product is CASSFRGQGDEQYF.

V and J are TRBV11-2 and TRBJ2-3; weak D call: TRBD1 (6 bases). CDR1 and CDR2 from the germline V gene are SGHAT and FQNNGV. CDR3 length: 16 residues. V lost 5 bases to trimming and J lost 4 bases, with 19 bases between them. The CDR3 region has the DNA TGTGCCAGCAGCCCGGACAGACCGCCTAGGGCAGATACGCAGTATTTT. This encodes CASSPDRPPRADTQYF. Drawing the rest from reference TRBV11-2 and TRBJ2-3, the complete variable domain is EAGVAQSPRYKIIEKRQSVAFWCNPISGHATLYWYQQILGQGPKLLIQFQNNGVVDDSQLPKDRFSAERLKGVDSTLKIQPAKLEDSAVYLCASSPDRPPRADTQYFGPGTRLTVL.

V is TRBV6-6 and J is TRBJ1-4; D perhaps matches TRBD1 (5 bases). Germline V gene sequence: CDR1 MNHNY, CDR2 SVGAGI (reference sequence). The CDR3 is 11 residues long. V dropped 8 bases and J dropped 11 bases, with 12 bases sitting between them. The CDR3 DNA reads as TGTGCCAGCGACTGGGGGGGGAAACTGTTTTTT. Translating it yields CASDWGGKLFF.